Below are 26 T cell receptor beta chains sequenced from a single sample in a study of blood T cell repertoires in COVID-19. Repertoires were generated with immunoSEQ multiplex PCR, while TCRdb's copy carries only in-frame clones and drops some. The sample holds around 340,000 clones, approximately 86% seen once. Sequencing was done on a sample of peripheral blood. The source of these receptors is a woman aged 55-69 years with COVID-19, enrolled during active disease.

The chain has TRBV2 and TRBJ2-3; 10 nucleotides agree with TRBD2. V dropped 5 bases and J dropped 6; count of bases not matched to a gene: 11. The CDR3 covers 16 residues. The germline gives CDR1 SNHLY, CDR2 FYNNEI. The CDR3: CASSWPSGGPRDTQYF. The CDR3 nucleotides are TGTGCCAGCAGTTGGCCTAGCGGGGGCCCTAGGGATACGCAGTATTTT.

The chain uses TRBV10-3 and TRBJ2-1; 10 bases agree with TRBD2. The CDR3 sequence is 16 residues long. Germline assignment: CDR1 ENHRY and CDR2 SYGVKD. With V trimmed by 5 bases and J by 0 bases, 4 bases remained unmatched. In DNA form, the CDR3 reads TGTGCCATCAGTTGGGCTAGCGGGAGCTCCTACAATGAGCAGTTCTTC. Its translation: CAISWASGSSYNEQFF.

The rearrangement uses TRBV11-2 and TRBJ1-6; D is ambiguous. The ends were cut back, 4 bases at V and 5 bases at J, with 12 bases in the middle. CDR1 and CDR2 (germline): SGHAT, FQNNGV. CDR3 length equals 15 residues. The CDR3 nucleotides are TGTGCCAGCAGCTACGATTCGGAGAATAATTCACCCCTCCACTTT. Translated: CASSYDSENNSPLHF.

The chain links TRBV6-5 to TRBJ2-7; 7 bases fit TRBD1. The CDR3 covers 13 residues. The V and J ends lost 2 bases and 3 bases, in that order; junction bases with no gene match: 1. Germline-derived CDR1 and CDR2 are MNHEY and SVGAGI. The CDR3 spells CASSYRTGYEQYF. CDR3 bases: TGTGCCAGCAGTTACCGGACAGGCTACGAGCAGTACTTC.

This clone was seen only once. V is TRBV11-3 and J is TRBJ2-7; D is unclear. Trimming shortened V by 4 bases and J by 8 bases, and 21 bases separated the two germline ends. CDR1 and CDR2 from the germline V gene are SGHNT and YENEEA. The CDR3 consists of 15 residues. The DNA of the CDR3 is TGTGCCAGCAGCTCCCCGCTTGGTTCCCCAGGCAAGCAGTACTTC. Protein product: CASSSPLGSPGKQYF.

V gene TRBV11-2 combines with J gene TRBJ2-7, with 8 nucleotides matching TRBD1. The CDR3 length is 14 residues. V lost 3 bases to trimming and J lost 5 bases; unmatched junction nucleotides: 6. The germline V gene has CDR1 SGHAT and CDR2 FQNNGV. CDR3: CASSFEQGVDEQYF. The CDR3 coding sequence is TGTGCCAGCAGCTTCGAACAGGGGGTTGACGAGCAGTACTTC. The full variable domain, rest sourced from reference TRBV11-2 and TRBJ2-7, is EAGVAQSPRYKIIEKRQSVAFWCNPISGHATLYWYQQILGQGPKLLIQFQNNGVVDDSQLPKDRFSAERLKGVDSTLKIQPAKLEDSAVYLCASSFEQGVDEQYFGPGTRLTVT.

The V gene is TRBV27, the J gene TRBJ2-1; 10 bases are a match to TRBD2. CDR1 MNHEY and CDR2 SMNVEV come from the germline V gene (reference sequence). Losses at the gene ends were 5 bases for V and 12 bases for J; bases not matched to a gene: 13. This CDR3 region has 15 residues. CDR3 residues: CASSTGTSAIVGQFF. The DNA for the CDR3 is TGTGCCAGCAGTACCGGGACTAGCGCCATAGTTGGGCAGTTCTTC.

The V gene is TRBV30, the J gene TRBJ1-5, with D unresolved. The CDR3 has 12 residues. The germline gives CDR1 GTSNPN, CDR2 SVGIG (reference sequence). The V gene lost 1 base and the J gene lost 8 bases, with 9 bases spanning the gap. CDR3 sequence (DNA): TGTGCCTGGAGTGGTGGGGAGAAGCCCCAGCATTTT. It is translated as CAWSGGEKPQHF.

This chain links TRBV25-1 with TRBJ1-2; D perhaps matches TRBD1 (5 bases). The CDR3 contains 17 residues. Trimming took 3 bases from V and 4 from J, leaving 21 bases between them. Germline assignment: CDR1 MGHDK and CDR2 SYGVNS. Here the CDR3 reads CASSDPRAGGPAYGYTF. The CDR3 nucleotides read TGTGCCAGCAGTGACCCCCGTGCGGGGGGACCTGCCTATGGCTACACCTTC.

V and J are TRBV19 and TRBJ2-7; TRBD1 agrees at 8 bases. This CDR3 has 13 amino acids. Germline V gene sequence: CDR1 LNHDA, CDR2 SQIVND (reference sequence). Trimming removed 7 bases from V and 0 bases from J; junction bases left unmatched: 2. This chain's CDR3 is CASTGTGSYEQYF. The CDR3 nucleotides read TGTGCCAGTACCGGGACAGGCTCCTACGAGCAGTACTTC.

V gene TRBV5-6 combines with J gene TRBJ2-5, with TRBD1 matching over 11 bases. The CDR3 sequence is 16 residues long. The germline V gene encodes CDR1 SGHDT and CDR2 YYEEEE. With V trimmed by 0 bases and J by 1 base, 2 bases remained unmatched. The CDR3 DNA sequence: TGTGCCAGCAGCTTGGCCGGGACAGGGGGCCAAGAGACCCAGTACTTC. It yields the protein CASSLAGTGGQETQYF.

V usage is TRBV11-3 and J usage is TRBJ2-5, with D maybe TRBD2 (6 bases). V gave up 1 base and J gave up 1 base, with 13 bases separating them. Germline V gene sequence: CDR1 SGHNT, CDR2 YENEEA. The CDR3 contains 16 residues. The CDR3 loop reads CASSLGRGSGQETQYF. The CDR3, as DNA: TGTGCCAGCAGCTTAGGCCGGGGTAGCGGCCAAGAGACCCAGTACTTC.

V usage is TRBV9 and J usage is TRBJ2-1, with D hard to call. Germline V lookup: CDR1 SGDLS, CDR2 YYNGEE. V dropped 3 bases and J dropped 7 bases, with 5 bases sitting between them. The CDR3 consists of 11 residues. The CDR3 region is CASSAGNEQFF. CDR3 bases: TGTGCCAGCAGCGCCGGGAATGAGCAGTTCTTC.

The chain recombines TRBV9 with TRBJ2-1; D is perhaps TRBD2 (5 bases). The length of the CDR3 is 15 residues. CDR1 is SGDLS and CDR2 is YYNGEE in the germline V gene. V was pared by 3 bases and J by 3 bases, with 13 bases between. In DNA form, the CDR3 reads TGTGCCAGCAGCGCCCGGACTGGATACTACAATGAGCAGTTCTTC. As protein: CASSARTGYYNEQFF.

This chain connects TRBV27 to TRBJ1-1; possibly TRBD1 for D (5 bases). Per the germline V gene, CDR1 is MNHEY and CDR2 is SMNVEV (reference sequence). V lost 7 bases and J lost 13, with 16 bases in between. This CDR3 is 11 amino acids long. CDR3 nucleotide sequence: TGTGCCAGCACCAGAGCGGGGGTCGTTTTCTTT. Its protein is CASTRAGVVFF.

CDR3 in amino acids: CASSVAQGSVHYSSGANVLTF. The CDR3 DNA reads as TGTGCCAGCAGCGTAGCGCAGGGTTCGGTCCACTATAGCTCTGGGGCCAACGTCCTGACTTTC. This chain connects TRBV9 to TRBJ2-6, with D perhaps TRBD1 (5 bases). The germline V gene encodes CDR1 SGDLS and CDR2 YYNGEE. Trimming took 0 bases from V and 0 from J, leaving 22 bases between them. The CDR3 is 21 residues long.

Written as DNA, the CDR3 is TGTGCCAGCACCGCGGGGACTGAAGCTTTCTTT. It translates to CASTAGTEAFF. The chain combines TRBV7-8 with TRBJ1-1, with D hard to call. CDR1 SGHVS and CDR2 FQNEAQ come from the germline V gene. Trimming shortened V by 7 bases and J by 5 bases, and 8 bases separated the two germline ends. The CDR3 extends over 11 amino acids. Looking up the rest from reference TRBV7-8 and TRBJ1-1 gives the full variable domain: GAGVSQSPRYKVAKRGQDVALRCDPISGHVSLFWYQQALGQGPEFLTYFQNEAQLDKSGLPSDRFFAERPEGSVSTLKIQRTQQEDSAVYLCASTAGTEAFFGQGTRLTVV.

The chain employs TRBV9 and TRBJ1-1; a possible D gene is TRBD1 (6 bases). Trimming removed 5 bases from V and 1 base from J, with 12 bases in between. From germline, CDR1 is SGDLS and CDR2 YYNGEE. This CDR3 is 14 amino acids long. The CDR3 is CASSDRQANTEAFF. The CDR3 region has the DNA TGTGCCAGCAGTGACAGACAGGCGAACACTGAAGCTTTCTTT.

The count of this clone is one. The CDR3 nucleotides are TGTGCCAGCAGCCAAGGGGACAGTTTTAATGAAAAACTGTTTTTT. Residues: CASSQGDSFNEKLFF. This sequence joins TRBV3-1 (or the pseudogene TRBV3-2) and TRBJ1-4, with 7 bases lining up with TRBD1. CDR3 size: 15 residues. Germline lookup yields CDR1 LGHDT and CDR2 YNNKEL (reference sequence). V shed 1 base, J shed 4 bases, and the junction held 3 bases outside the gene matches.

This clone showed up just a few times. This sequence joins TRBV10-2 and TRBJ1-6, with TRBD1 matching 7 bases. This CDR3 region has 18 residues. The V and J ends lost 5 bases and 0 bases, in that order; junction bases with no gene match: 10. Germline CDR1 WSHSY, CDR2 SAAADI. CDR3: CASSFRAGQSSYNSPLHF. DNA for the CDR3: TGCGCCAGCAGTTTTCGGGCGGGACAGAGCTCCTATAATTCACCCCTCCACTTT.

V usage is TRBV3-1 (or the pseudogene TRBV3-2) and J usage is TRBJ2-5; 9 nucleotides align to TRBD2. Looked up from germline, CDR1 is LGHDT and CDR2 is YNNKEL (reference sequence). After removal of 4 bases from V and 5 bases from J, the junction contained 2 bases not matched to a gene. The CDR3 consists of 13 residues. The CDR3 region is CASSLAGVETQYF. The CDR3 DNA is TGTGCCAGCAGCCTAGCGGGGGTGGAGACCCAGTACTTC.

This clone was observed a single time. The rearrangement joins TRBV4-1 to TRBJ2-5, with unresolved D. Germline V gives CDR1 MGHRA, CDR2 YSYEKL. Deletions cut 4 bases from V and 5 bases from J, with 17 bases between. The CDR3 length is 15 residues. This CDR3 is CASSPFPVPGETQYF. The CDR3 nucleotides are TGCGCCAGCAGCCCCTTTCCAGTTCCCGGGGAGACCCAGTACTTC.

The chain has TRBV19 and TRBJ1-3; D may be TRBD1 (6 bases). The CDR3 has 13 residues. Germline lookup yields CDR1 LNHDA and CDR2 SQIVND (reference sequence). V shed 5 bases and J shed 6 bases, with 11 bases lying between them. This CDR3 reads CASSHRAENTIYF. DNA for the CDR3: TGTGCCAGTAGTCACAGGGCCGAAAACACCATATATTTT.

The chain joins TRBV5-1 to TRBJ2-5; D gene unclear. Germline V gene sequence: CDR1 SGHRS, CDR2 YFSETQ. V gave up 4 bases and J gave up 1 base, with 2 bases separating them. The CDR3 loop spans 11 amino acids. CDR3 sequence reads: CASSRQETQYF. DNA for the CDR3: TGCGCCAGCAGCCGCCAAGAGACCCAGTACTTC.

DNA of the CDR3: TGTGCCAGCAGCTCCCCGCGGACACCGAACACTGAAGCTTTCTTT. Translated: CASSSPRTPNTEAFF. The genes are TRBV7-6 and TRBJ1-1, with D possibly TRBD1 on 5 matching bases. This CDR3 region has 15 residues. From germline, CDR1 is SGHVS and CDR2 FNYEAQ. The ends were cut back, 4 bases at V and 1 base at J, with 13 bases in the middle.

The chain links TRBV9 to TRBJ1-3; D is possibly TRBD1 (5 bases). Germline values: CDR1 SGDLS, CDR2 YYNGEE. This CDR3 has 13 amino acids. V was clipped by 0 bases and J by 5 bases, with 6 bases between them. CDR3 DNA sequence: TGTGCCAGCAGCGTAGGGGGCAGAAACACCATATATTTT. It encodes CASSVGGRNTIYF.